The entry that follows covers one T cell receptor beta chain sequence. The antigen remains unidentified. This sample was included in a study of T cell responses to AZD1222 COVID-19 vaccine. Study-wide findings and caveats: Clonal diversity may have been underestimated in mostly white British donors. Repertoires were obtained only post-peak T cell response. Seropositive AZD1222 recipients at baseline numbered only five or six.

Profiling relied on immunoSEQ multiplex PCR, and the TCRdb table lists in-frame clones only, not all of them. The data show about 150,000 clones, 90% to 95% seen once. This CDR3 comprises 13 residues. Trimming shortened V by 6 bases and J by 2 bases, and 10 bases separated the two germline ends. CDR1 and CDR2 (germline): LGHDT, YNNKEL (reference sequence). The clonotype comes from an adult in good health. The material was peripheral blood, obtained on day 0 of AZD1222 vaccination. This sequence joins TRBV3-1 (or the pseudogene TRBV3-2) and TRBJ1-2, with D possibly being TRBD1 (5 bases). The CDR3 nucleotides read TGTGCCAGCAGACCAACAGGAAACTATGGCTACACCTTC. Translating gives CASRPTGNYGYTF.